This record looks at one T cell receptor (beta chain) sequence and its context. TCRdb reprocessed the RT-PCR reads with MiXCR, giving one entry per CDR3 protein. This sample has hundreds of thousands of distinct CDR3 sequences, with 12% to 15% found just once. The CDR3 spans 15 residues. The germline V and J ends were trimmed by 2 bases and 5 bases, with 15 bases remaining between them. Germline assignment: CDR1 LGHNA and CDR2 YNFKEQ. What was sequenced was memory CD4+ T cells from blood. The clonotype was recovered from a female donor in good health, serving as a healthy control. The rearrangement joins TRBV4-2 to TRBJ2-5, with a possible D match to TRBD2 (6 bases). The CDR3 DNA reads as TGTGCCAGCAGCCAACTGGATTCCAGCGGGGAGACCCAGTACTTC. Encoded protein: CASSQLDSSGETQYF.